The clone carrying this T cell receptor beta chain appeared once. As yet, its antigen is unknown. PCR involved 60 Vbeta and 13 Jbeta primers. Method: immunoSEQ multiplex PCR; TCRdb's copy keeps in-frame clones and lacks some. Of around 140,000 clones in the sample, less than 90% are singletons; the top ten hold 1.5%. The data were obtained in a study of cytomegalovirus exposure and HLA in healthy donors. Study summary: Of some 360 genotyped donors, about 81% clustered with self-reported Caucasian donors.

Study findings and constraints: A few of the chains that were CMV-associated were confirmed in vitro to be specific for CMV antigens. For cytomegalovirus status, the classifier reportedly gave diagnoses with high specificity and sensitivity.

Germline V lookup: CDR1 SGHTA, CDR2 FQGNSA. V gave up 6 bases and J gave up 5 bases; unmatched junction bases: 11. This CDR3 comprises 15 residues. Sequences were obtained from PBMCs. The source of this sequence is a man aged 40-50 years in good health and CMV-seronegative. The chain employs TRBV7-2 and TRBJ2-5; 8 bases agree with TRBD2. This CDR3 is CASSIGPGGGETQYF. The CDR3 region has the DNA TGTGCCAGCAGTATCGGACCGGGAGGGGGGGAGACCCAGTACTTC.